This T cell receptor (beta chain) originates from a study of T cells in Graves' hyperthyroidism and ophthalmopathy (dated by TCRdb to the late 2010s). Regarding the study in general: Peripheral blood was sampled at the time of initial diagnosis, prior to any treatment. A discovery cohort of about a hundred patients, roughly 45 with Graves' ophthalmopathy and 57 with stable Graves' hyperthyroidism, was used to find distinguishing TCR V-J signatures. Prospective prediction of ophthalmopathy was tested in an independent validation cohort of under 20 hyperthyroidism patients and approximately 17 patients who later progressed to ophthalmopathy. The approximately 98 discovery patients were randomly divided into training and test sets at a 7:3 ratio. The study also compared thyroid tissue and blood T-cell repertoires from a handful of Graves' hyperthyroidism patients. Once sampling was done, hyperthyroidism patients were given methimazole at a starting dose of 30 mg daily, whereas ophthalmopathy patients were given high-dose intravenous methylprednisolone. TCR Vbeta CDR3 sequencing of 120 to 150 peripheral blood samples (more than 40 ophthalmopathy, about 75 hyperthyroidism and around 17 progressor patients) is reported in the paper. Broader findings and caveats from the paper: A 13 V-J signature model separated ophthalmopathy from stable hyperthyroidism, with roughly 88% sensitivity and about 81% specificity in cross-validation and 80%/75% in testing. In validation, the model predicted progression to ophthalmopathy a median of roughly 6.5 months before onset, with about 71% sensitivity and 72.22% specificity. No statistical method was used to set the sample size in advance, and investigators knew the group allocation. Blood samples also contained most of the expanded thyroid clonotypes (frequency above 0.001), which suggests that blood repertoires may reflect thyroid immune responses.

The cysteine opens and the phenylalanine closes a CDR3 of 16 amino acids. Solely the CDR3 DNA is kept, with 48 bases framed from the first base. CDR1 and CDR2, looked up from the germline V gene, are SGDLS and YYNGEE. Trimming accounts for 4 bases at V and 3 bases at J, while the number of junction bases matched to no gene is 7. This clonotype was counted a few times. The antigen it recognizes is unknown. No qualities accompany the bases; no much larger clone lies one base away. Stable Graves' hyperthyroidism was defined as the absence of progression to ophthalmopathy over 18 months of follow-up. Hyperthyroidism patients were aged 18 to 65 years and newly diagnosed, with disease duration of less than 2 months. The study excluded patients with uncontrolled infections, other autoimmune diseases, pregnancy or lactation. Diagnoses were based on clinical symptoms, serum thyroxine and TRAb, thyroid ultrasound and orbital computed tomography. PBMCs were isolated from about 9.1 ml of fresh peripheral blood by Ficoll-Paque density gradient centrifugation. Total RNA was extracted using Trizol reagent, and RNA quality was assessed on an Agilent 2100 Bioanalyzer.

The TCR beta CDR3 regions were amplified from RNA transcripts. The TCR CDR3 was subjected to a first round of RT-PCR using the HTBI primer set and the Qiagen OneStep RT-PCR kit. A second multiplex PCR round built the libraries, followed by size selection and purification. The libraries were sequenced on an Illumina HiSeq2000 using paired-end 100 bp reads. Per the source publication's procedure: Raw data were processed with SOAPnuke, discarding reads with adapters, uncalled bases, mean Phred below 15, or no exact constant-primer or identifier match. COPE v1.2.5 was used to merge high-quality paired reads, and clonotypes were defined as unique nucleotide sequences. Clonotypes were aligned to IMGT TRBV, TRBD and TRBJ reference segments using MiTCR v1.1. Only V-J combinations with frequency above 0.0001, covering approximately 99% of repertoires, were analysed. The TCS score was defined as the ratio of F50 (clonal expansion) to E x V (chaos), calculated using BLOSUM62-based TCRdist between CDR3 peptides within each V-J. Welch's t-statistics and random forest reduced around 550 V-J features to some 14, which were used in a naive Bayes classifier (R e1071). Thyroid-blood repertoire similarity was quantified with the Morisita-Horn index. TCRdb redid the processing of the public reads, applying fastp at Q25 and MiXCR, and retained in-frame beta chains. Rows matching on CDR3 protein sequence are summarized as one entry with the most common DNA and genes. In this record, the V and J calls reflect TCRdb's handling and not the investigators' own analysis. The sample table records roughly 840,000 distinct CDR3 sequences; over 35% of these occur just once. Jointly, the top ten make up 7% to 10% of the sample.

This TCR was recovered from a young man with Graves' hyperthyroidism. Sequencing used blood. This chain joins TRBV9 to TRBJ2-7, with 13 bases aligning to TRBD2. CDR3 sequence: CASSPRTSGGLYEQYF. The nucleotide sequence reads as follows: TGTGCCAGCAGCCCCAGGACTAGCGGGGGACTCTACGAGCAGTACTTC. The variable domain in full, with residues beyond the CDR3 obtained from the reference TRBV9 and TRBJ2-7 genes, is DSGVTQTPKHLITATGQRVTLRCSPRSGDLSVYWYQQSLDQGLQFLIQYYNGEERAKGNILERFSAQQFPDLHSELNLSSLELGDSALYFCASSPRTSGGLYEQYFGPGTRLTVT.